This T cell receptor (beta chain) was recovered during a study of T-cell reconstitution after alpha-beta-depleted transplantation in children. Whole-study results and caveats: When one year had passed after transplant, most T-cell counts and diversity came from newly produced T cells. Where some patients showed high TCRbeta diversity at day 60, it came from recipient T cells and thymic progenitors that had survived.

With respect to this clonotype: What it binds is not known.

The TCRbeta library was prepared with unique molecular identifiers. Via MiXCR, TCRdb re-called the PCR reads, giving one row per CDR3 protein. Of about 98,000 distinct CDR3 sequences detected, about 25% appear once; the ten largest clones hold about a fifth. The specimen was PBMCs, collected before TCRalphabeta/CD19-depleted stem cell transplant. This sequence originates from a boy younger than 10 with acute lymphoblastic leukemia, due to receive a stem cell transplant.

CDR3 nucleotides: TGCGCCAGCAGCTTACAGACTAGCGGAGGGAATGAGCAGTTCTTC. Its protein is CASSLQTSGGNEQFF. The V call is TRBV5-1, the J call TRBJ2-1, with 9 bases lining up with TRBD2. The CDR3 totals 15 residues. Per germline, CDR1 SGHRS and CDR2 YFSETQ. V lost 2 bases, J lost 7 bases, and 7 bases stayed unmatched.